A selection of T cell receptor beta chains follows, all from one sample in a study of cytomegalovirus exposure and HLA in healthy donors. Using immunoSEQ multiplex PCR, the repertoire was profiled, and TCRdb retains in-frame clones only, with some absent. The data show about 150,000 clones, 80% seen once. Material: PBMCs. All receptors come from a male donor in good health and CMV-seronegative. The CDR3 runs from the conserved cysteine through the conserved F or W. The D gene is left open where the match is weak.

d_call | j_call | v_call | cdr3_aa | cdr3_nt
NA | TRBJ2-5 | TRBV21-1 | CASSPRTSGQETQYF | TGTGCCAGCAGCCCTCGGACTAGCGGCCAAGAGACCCAGTACTTC
TRBD1 | TRBJ2-5 | TRBV11-3 | CASSLGIDRVVETQYF | TGTGCCAGCAGCTTAGGGATTGACAGGGTAGTAGAGACCCAGTACTTC
NA | TRBJ2-7 | TRBV10-3 | CAISDRDEQYF | TGTGCCATCAGTGACAGGGATGAGCAGTACTTC
NA | TRBJ2-2 | TRBV7-2 | CASSFGGELFF | TGTGCCAGCAGCTTCGGCGGGGAGCTGTTTTTT
TRBD1 | TRBJ2-3 | TRBV4-1 | CASSDTGGADTQYF | TGCGCCAGCAGTGATACAGGGGGAGCAGATACGCAGTATTTT
NA | TRBJ2-2 | TRBV10-2 | CASSDGLAWTGELFF | TGCGCCAGCAGTGACGGTCTAGCATGGACCGGGGAGCTGTTTTTT
NA | TRBJ1-1 | TRBV11-3 | CASSLDQNTEAFF | TGTGCCAGCAGCTTAGATCAGAACACTGAAGCTTTCTTT
TRBD1 | TRBJ1-1 | TRBV9 | CASSVEGANTEAFF | TGTGCCAGCAGCGTAGAGGGGGCGAACACTGAAGCTTTCTTT
NA | TRBJ2-1 | TRBV11-2 | CASSLRRGMPYNEQFF | TGTGCCAGCAGTCTGCGCCGAGGTATGCCCTACAATGAGCAGTTCTTC
NA | TRBJ2-2 | TRBV5-1 | CASNTYVAGGELFF | TGCGCCAGCAACACCTACGTGGCGGGCGGGGAGCTGTTTTTT
NA | TRBJ1-1 | TRBV11-1 | CASSLGIYSSGEAFF | TGTGCCAGCAGCTTAGGAATCTACTCGAGTGGTGAAGCTTTCTTT